These 3 T cell receptor beta chains share one sample of origin, sequenced in a study of neoadjuvant anti-PD-1 for oral cavity cancer. The time point: after neoadjuvant nivolumab, at surgical resection. Produced via immunoSEQ multiplex PCR; TCRdb's table is partial and in-frame only. The data show thousands of clones, about 80% seen once. This material consisted of PBMCs, taken after nivolumab (anti-PD-1) treatment. The receptors were sampled from a person between 35 and 79 years old with oral cavity squamous cell carcinoma.

This clone was seen only a few times. This sequence joins TRBV27 and TRBJ1-5, with 7 bases fitting TRBD1. The CDR3 has 15 residues. Per the germline V gene, CDR1 is MNHEY and CDR2 is SMNVEV (reference sequence). V shed 6 bases, J shed 0 bases, and the junction held 5 bases outside the gene matches. The CDR3 protein is CASRPGQVSNQPQHF. The CDR3 region has the DNA TGTGCCAGCAGACCTGGACAGGTTAGCAATCAGCCCCAGCATTTT.

The chain recombines TRBV4-1 with TRBJ2-5, with 7 bases identical to TRBD1. V lost 0 bases and J lost 2; bases outside the gene matches: 9. Germline V CDR1 and CDR2: MGHRA, YSYEKL. CDR3 length: 17 residues. The CDR3 nucleotides read TGCGCCAGCAGCCAAGATGCGAAGGGGGCTCAACAAGAGACCCAGTACTTC. This sequence encodes CASSQDAKGAQQETQYF.

The chain employs TRBV5-1 and TRBJ2-2; D unclear. The CDR3 is 12 amino acids. The V end was cut by 4 bases, the J end by 5 bases, with 6 bases between. The germline V gene has CDR1 SGHRS and CDR2 YFSETQ. The DNA of the CDR3 is TGCGCCAGCAGCCGAGAAACCGGGGAGCTGTTTTTT. It is translated as CASSRETGELFF.